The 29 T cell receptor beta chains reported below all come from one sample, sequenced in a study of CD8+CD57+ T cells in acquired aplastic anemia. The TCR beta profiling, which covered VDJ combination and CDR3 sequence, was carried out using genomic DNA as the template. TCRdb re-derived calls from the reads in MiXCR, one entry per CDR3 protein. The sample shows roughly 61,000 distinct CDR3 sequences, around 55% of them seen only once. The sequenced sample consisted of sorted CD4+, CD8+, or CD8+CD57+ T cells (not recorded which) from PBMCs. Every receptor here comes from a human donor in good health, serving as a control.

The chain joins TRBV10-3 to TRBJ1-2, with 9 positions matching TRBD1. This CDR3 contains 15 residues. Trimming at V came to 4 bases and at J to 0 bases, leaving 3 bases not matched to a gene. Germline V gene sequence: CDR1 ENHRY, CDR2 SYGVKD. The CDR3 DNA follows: TGTGCCATCAGTGGGACAGGGGAAGCTAACTATGGCTACACCTTC. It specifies CAISGTGEANYGYTF.

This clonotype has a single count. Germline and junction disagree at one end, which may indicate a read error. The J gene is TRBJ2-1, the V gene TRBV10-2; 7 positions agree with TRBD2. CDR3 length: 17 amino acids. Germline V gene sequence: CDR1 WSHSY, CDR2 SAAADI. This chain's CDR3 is CASSSHWLADGYNEQSF. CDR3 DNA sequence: TGCGCCAGCAGTAGTCACTGGCTAGCGGACGGCTACAATGAGCAGTCCTTC.

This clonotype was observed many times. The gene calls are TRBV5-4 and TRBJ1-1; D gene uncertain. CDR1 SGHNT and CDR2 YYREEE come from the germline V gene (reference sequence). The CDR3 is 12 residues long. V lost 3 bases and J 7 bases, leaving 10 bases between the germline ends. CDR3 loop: CASSSKGGEAFF. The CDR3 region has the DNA TGTGCCAGCAGCTCAAAGGGCGGTGAAGCTTTCTTT.

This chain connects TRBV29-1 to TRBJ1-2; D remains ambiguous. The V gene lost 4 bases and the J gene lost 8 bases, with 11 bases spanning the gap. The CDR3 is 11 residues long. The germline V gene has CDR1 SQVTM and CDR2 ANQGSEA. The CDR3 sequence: CSVGDARGYTF. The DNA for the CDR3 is TGCAGCGTTGGCGACGCGAGGGGCTACACCTTC.

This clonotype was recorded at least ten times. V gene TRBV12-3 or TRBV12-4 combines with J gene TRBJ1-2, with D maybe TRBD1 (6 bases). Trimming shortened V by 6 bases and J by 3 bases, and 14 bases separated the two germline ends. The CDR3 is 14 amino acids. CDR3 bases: TGTGCCAGCAGCACTAGGGGGGGTCACTATGGCTACACCTTC. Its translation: CASSTRGGHYGYTF.

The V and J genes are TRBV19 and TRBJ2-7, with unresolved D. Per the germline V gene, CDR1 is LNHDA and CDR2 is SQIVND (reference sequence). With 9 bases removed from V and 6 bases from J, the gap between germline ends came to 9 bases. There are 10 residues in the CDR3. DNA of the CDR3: TGTGCCAGCCACCGGCTCGAGCAGTACTTC. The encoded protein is CASHRLEQYF.

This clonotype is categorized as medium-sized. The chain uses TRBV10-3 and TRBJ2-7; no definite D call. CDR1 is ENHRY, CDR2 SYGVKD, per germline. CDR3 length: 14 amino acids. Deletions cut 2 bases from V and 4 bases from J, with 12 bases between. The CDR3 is CAISEDRNKYEQYF. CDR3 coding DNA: TGTGCCATCAGTGAGGATCGGAACAAATACGAGCAGTACTTC.

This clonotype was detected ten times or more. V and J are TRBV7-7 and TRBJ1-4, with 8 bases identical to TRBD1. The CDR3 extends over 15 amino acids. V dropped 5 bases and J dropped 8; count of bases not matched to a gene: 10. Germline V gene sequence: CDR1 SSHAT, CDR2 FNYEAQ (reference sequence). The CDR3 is CASSATRDRFEKLFF. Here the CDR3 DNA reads TGTGCCAGCAGCGCCACTCGGGACAGGTTCGAAAAACTGTTTTTT.

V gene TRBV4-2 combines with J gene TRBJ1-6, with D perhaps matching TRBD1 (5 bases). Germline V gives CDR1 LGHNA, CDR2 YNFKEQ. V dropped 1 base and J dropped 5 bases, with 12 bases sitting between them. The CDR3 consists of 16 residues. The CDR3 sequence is CASSQGPRDDNSPLHF. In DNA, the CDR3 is TGTGCCAGCAGCCAAGGGCCAAGGGACGATAATTCACCCCTCCACTTT.

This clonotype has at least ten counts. The CDR3 here is CASSSRGRTKNIQYF. In DNA, the CDR3 is TGTGCCAGCAGTAGCAGGGGGCGAACAAAAAACATTCAGTACTTC. V gene TRBV6-1 combines with J gene TRBJ2-4; 8 nucleotides align to TRBD1. This CDR3 has 15 amino acids. V shed 5 bases and J 4 bases; nucleotides not matched to a gene: 7. CDR1 and CDR2 (germline): MNHNS, SASEGT.

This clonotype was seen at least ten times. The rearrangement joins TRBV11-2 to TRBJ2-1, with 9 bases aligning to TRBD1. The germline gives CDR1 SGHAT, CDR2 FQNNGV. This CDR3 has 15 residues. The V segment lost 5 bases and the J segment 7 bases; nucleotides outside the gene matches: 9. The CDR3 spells CASSPTGQGYNEQFF. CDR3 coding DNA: TGTGCCAGCAGCCCCACGGGACAGGGATATAATGAGCAGTTCTTC.

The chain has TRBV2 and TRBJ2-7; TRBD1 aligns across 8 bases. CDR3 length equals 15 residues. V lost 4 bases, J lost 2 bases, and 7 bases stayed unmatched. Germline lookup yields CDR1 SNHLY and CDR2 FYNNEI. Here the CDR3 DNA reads TGTGCCAGCAGTGGGTCCGGGACAGGCCCCTACGAGCAGTACTTC. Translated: CASSGSGTGPYEQYF.

In DNA form, the CDR3 reads TGTGCCACCAGGTCAGGACAGGGCTGGGACGAGCAGTACTTC. Residues: CATRSGQGWDEQYF. The V and J genes are TRBV15 and TRBJ2-7; 8 bases agree with TRBD1. This CDR3 region has 14 residues. Germline CDR1 is LNHNV and CDR2 is YYDKDF (reference sequence). J lost 5 bases, V lost 6 bases, and 9 bases had no gene match.

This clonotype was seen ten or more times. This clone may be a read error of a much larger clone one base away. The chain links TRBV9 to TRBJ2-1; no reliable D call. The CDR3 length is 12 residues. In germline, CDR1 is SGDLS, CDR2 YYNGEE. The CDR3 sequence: CAGSLQNNEQFF. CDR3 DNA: TGTGCCGGCAGCCTACAAAACAATGAGCAGTTCTTC. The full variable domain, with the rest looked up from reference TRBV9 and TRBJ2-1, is DSGVTQTPKHLITATGQRVTLRCSPRSGDLSVYWYQQSLDQGLQFLIQYYNGEERAKGNILERFSAQQFPDLHSELNLSSLELGDSALYFCAGSLQNNEQFFGPGTRLTVL.

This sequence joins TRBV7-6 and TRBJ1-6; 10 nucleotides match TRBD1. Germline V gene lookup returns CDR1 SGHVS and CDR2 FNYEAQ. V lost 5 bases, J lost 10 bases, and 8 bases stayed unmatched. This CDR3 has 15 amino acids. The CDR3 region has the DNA TGTGCCAGCAGCATTCGAGGACAGGGGGTATCACCCCTCCACTTT. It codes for CASSIRGQGVSPLHF.

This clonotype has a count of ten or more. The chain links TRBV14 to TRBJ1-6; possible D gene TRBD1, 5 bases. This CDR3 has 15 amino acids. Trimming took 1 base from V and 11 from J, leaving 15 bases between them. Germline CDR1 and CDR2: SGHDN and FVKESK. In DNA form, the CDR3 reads TGTGCCAGCAGCCAAGGGGGGGGGGTTGGAACACCCCTCCACTTT. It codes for CASSQGGGVGTPLHF.

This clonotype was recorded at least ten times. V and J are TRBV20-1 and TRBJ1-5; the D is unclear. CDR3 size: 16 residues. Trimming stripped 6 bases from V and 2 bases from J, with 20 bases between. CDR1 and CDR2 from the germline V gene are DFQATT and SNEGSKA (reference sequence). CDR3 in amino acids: CSASDPGRVGNQPQHF. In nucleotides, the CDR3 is TGCAGTGCGTCAGACCCGGGGAGGGTGGGCAATCAGCCCCAGCATTTT.

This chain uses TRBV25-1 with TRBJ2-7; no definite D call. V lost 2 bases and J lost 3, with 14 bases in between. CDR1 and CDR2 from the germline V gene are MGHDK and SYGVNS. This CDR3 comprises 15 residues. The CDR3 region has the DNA TGTGCCAGCAGTGAAATTAGGCAGGATGTCTACGAGCAGTACTTC. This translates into CASSEIRQDVYEQYF.

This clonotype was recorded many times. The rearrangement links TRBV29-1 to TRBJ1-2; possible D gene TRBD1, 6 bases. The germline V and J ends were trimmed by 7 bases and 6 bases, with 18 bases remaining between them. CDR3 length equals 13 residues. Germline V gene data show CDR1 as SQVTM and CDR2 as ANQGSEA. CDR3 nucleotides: TGCAGCGCCGGCGGGGGCGGGTGGGATGGCTACACCTTC. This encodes CSAGGGGWDGYTF.

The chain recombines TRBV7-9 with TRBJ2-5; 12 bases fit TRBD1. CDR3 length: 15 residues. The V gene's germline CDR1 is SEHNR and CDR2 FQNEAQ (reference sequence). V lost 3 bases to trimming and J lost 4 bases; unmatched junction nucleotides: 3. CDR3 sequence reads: CASSFRDRGRETQYF. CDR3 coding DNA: TGTGCCAGCAGCTTCCGGGACAGGGGGCGAGAGACCCAGTACTTC. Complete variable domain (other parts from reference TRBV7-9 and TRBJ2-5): DTGVSQNPRHKITKRGQNVTFRCDPISEHNRLYWYRQTLGQGPEFLTYFQNEAQLEKSRLLSDRFSAERPKGSFSTLEIQRTEQGDSAMYLCASSFRDRGRETQYFGPGTRLLVL.

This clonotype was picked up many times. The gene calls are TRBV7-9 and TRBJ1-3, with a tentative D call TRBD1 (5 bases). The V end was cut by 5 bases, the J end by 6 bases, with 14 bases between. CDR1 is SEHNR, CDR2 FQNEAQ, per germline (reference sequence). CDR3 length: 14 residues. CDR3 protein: CASSRNRNANTIYF. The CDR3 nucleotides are TGTGCCAGCAGCCGTAACAGGAACGCAAACACCATATATTTT. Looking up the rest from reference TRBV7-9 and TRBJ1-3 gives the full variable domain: DTGVSQNPRHKITKRGQNVTFRCDPISEHNRLYWYRQTLGQGPEFLTYFQNEAQLEKSRLLSDRFSAERPKGSFSTLEIQRTEQGDSAMYLCASSRNRNANTIYFGEGSWLTVV.

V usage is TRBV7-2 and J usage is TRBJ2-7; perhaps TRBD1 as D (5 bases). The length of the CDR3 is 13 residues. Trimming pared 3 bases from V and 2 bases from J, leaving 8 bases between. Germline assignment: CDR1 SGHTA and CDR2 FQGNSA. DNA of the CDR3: TGTGCCAGCAGCTTTCAGGGTGCCTACGAGCAGTACTTC. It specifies CASSFQGAYEQYF.

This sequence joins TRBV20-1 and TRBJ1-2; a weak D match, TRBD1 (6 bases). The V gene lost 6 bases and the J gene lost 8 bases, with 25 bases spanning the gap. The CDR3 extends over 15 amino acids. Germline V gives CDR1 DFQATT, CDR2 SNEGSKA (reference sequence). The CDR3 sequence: CSAACPGTNAEGYTF. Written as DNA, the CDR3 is TGCAGTGCCGCGTGCCCCGGGACAAACGCGGAGGGCTACACCTTC.

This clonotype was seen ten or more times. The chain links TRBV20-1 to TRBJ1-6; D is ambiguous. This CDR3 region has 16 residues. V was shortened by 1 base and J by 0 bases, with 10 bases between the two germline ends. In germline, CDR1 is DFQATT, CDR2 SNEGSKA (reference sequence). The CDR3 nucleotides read TGCAGTGCTAGAGGTGGGCGGAGCTCCTATAATTCACCCCTCCACTTT. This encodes CSARGGRSSYNSPLHF.

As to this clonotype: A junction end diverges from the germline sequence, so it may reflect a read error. The CDR3 DNA reads as TGTGCCAGCTGTAGGGGCTACACGACTACTGAAGTTTTCTTT. It yields the protein CASCRGYTTTEVFF. This chain uses TRBV19 with TRBJ1-1; possible D gene TRBD1, 5 bases. CDR3 length: 14 amino acids. The germline V gene has CDR1 LNHDA and CDR2 SQIVND (reference sequence).

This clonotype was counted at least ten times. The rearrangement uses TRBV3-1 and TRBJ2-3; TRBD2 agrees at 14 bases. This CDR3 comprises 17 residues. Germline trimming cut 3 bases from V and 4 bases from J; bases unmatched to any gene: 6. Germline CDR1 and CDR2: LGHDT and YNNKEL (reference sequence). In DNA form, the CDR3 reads TGTGCCAGCAGCCACGCGGGACTAGCGGGAGCGCCAGATACGCAGTATTTT. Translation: CASSHAGLAGAPDTQYF.

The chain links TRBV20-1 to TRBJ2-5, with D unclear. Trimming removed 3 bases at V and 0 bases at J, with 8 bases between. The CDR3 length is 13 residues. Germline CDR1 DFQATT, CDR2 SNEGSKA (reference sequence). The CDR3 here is CSASNPHQETQYF. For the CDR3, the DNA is TGCAGTGCTAGTAACCCCCACCAAGAGACCCAGTACTTC.

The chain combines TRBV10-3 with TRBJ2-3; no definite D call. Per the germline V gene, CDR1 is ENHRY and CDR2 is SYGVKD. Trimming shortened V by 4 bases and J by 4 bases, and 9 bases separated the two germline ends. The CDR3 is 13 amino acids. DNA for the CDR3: TGTGCCATCAGTGCCGAACTCGCAGATACGCAGTATTTT. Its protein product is CAISAELADTQYF.

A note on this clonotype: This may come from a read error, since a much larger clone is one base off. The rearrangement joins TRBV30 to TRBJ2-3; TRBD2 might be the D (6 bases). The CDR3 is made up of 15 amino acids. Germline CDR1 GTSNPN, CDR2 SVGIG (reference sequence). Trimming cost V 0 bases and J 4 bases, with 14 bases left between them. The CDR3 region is CAWSVAGGGADTQYF. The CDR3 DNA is TGTGCCTGGAGTGTAGCGGGTGGTGGCGCAGATACGCAGTATTTT.